This T cell receptor beta chain comes out of a study of blood T cell repertoires in COVID-19. Overall study context: Specimens from acute and convalescent COVID-19 originated in the United States, Italy and Spain.

Produced via immunoSEQ multiplex PCR; TCRdb's table is partial and in-frame only. This repertoire shows 72,000 or so clones, 80% to 90% found once; its top ten account for roughly 8.3%. The CDR3 spans 15 residues. Germline loops: CDR1 MNHEY, CDR2 SVGAGI. V gave up 7 bases and J gave up 7 bases; unmatched junction bases: 16. The chain has TRBV6-5 and TRBJ2-7, with 7 bases fitting TRBD1. Specimen: peripheral blood. The TCR was taken from a human donor in a cohort sampled during active COVID-19. The CDR3 DNA follows: TGTGCCAGCACTTCCCTCCAGGGGGTCGCCGGGGAGCAGTACTTC. It codes for CASTSLQGVAGEQYF.